A selection of T cell receptor beta chains follows, all from one sample in a study of OX40 agonist ivuxolimab in advanced cancers. Libraries were prepared by immunoSEQ multiplex PCR; TCRdb keeps only in-frame clonotypes and omits some of them. In the table there are 90,000 to 150,000 clones, 85% to 90% of which are singletons. The input for sequencing was CD4+ or CD8+ T cells sorted from blood, taken in a trial of the OX40 agonist ivuxolimab. Receptors originate from an adult with an advanced solid tumor such as melanoma, head and neck, liver or kidney cancer. The CDR3 runs from the conserved cysteine through the conserved F or W. Each record gives: J gene, V gene, clone size, D gene, CDR3 DNA, CDR3 protein. A D gene is named only where the DNA matches it firmly. Size tells how often a clone was seen (once, few, many) or the class of an expanded clone, and some rows leave it out.

TRBJ1-1 TRBV29-1 NA NA TGCAGCGTTGTCCCCCGTGGAGGGTTCGGGGGTGAAGCTTTCTTT CSVVPRGGFGGEAFF
TRBJ2-4 TRBV5-8 NA NA TGTGCCAGCAGCTTGACAGGGATAGCCAAAAACATTCAGTACTTC CASSLTGIAKNIQYF
TRBJ1-1 TRBV12-5 once NA TGTGCTAGTGGTTTGGTAGTGGGGGGTCGCACTGAAGCTTTCTTT CASGLVVGGRTEAFF
TRBJ2-2 TRBV7-2 NA TRBD2 TGTGCCAGCAGCTTAACTAGCGGGGGGCCGGGGAACACCGGGGAGCTGTTTTTT CASSLTSGGPGNTGELFF
TRBJ2-5 TRBV15 NA NA TGTGCCACCAGCAAGGGAGAATCGGGGCAAGAGACCCAGTACTTC CATSKGESGQETQYF
TRBJ1-2 TRBV10-1 NA NA TGCGCCGCTCCCCCTCCCCGACAGGACTACACCTTC CAAPPPRQDYTF
TRBJ1-3 TRBV6-5 once NA TGTGCGTGCGGGGTTAGCTCTGGAAACACCATATATTTT CACGVSSGNTIYF
TRBJ2-7 TRBV27 NA TRBD2 TGTGCCAGCAGCCTAGCGGGGGGCCCCCACGAGCAGTACTTC CASSLAGGPHEQYF
TRBJ1-5 TRBV6-5 NA NA TGTGCCAGTCAGGGCATAGGCAATCAGCCCCAGCATTTT CASQGIGNQPQHF
TRBJ1-2 TRBV6-5 NA NA TGTGCCAGCAGTACGACCGGGTGGTATGGCTACACCTTC CASSTTGWYGYTF
TRBJ2-5 TRBV7-9 NA TRBD1 TGTGCCAGCAGCTTAGGGGACAGGTACCAAGAGACCCAGTACTTC CASSLGDRYQETQYF
TRBJ1-2 TRBV7-3 NA TRBD1 TGTGCCAGCAGCCCCGGACAGGGGCAAACTAACTATGGCTACACCTTC CASSPGQGQTNYGYTF
TRBJ1-2 TRBV28 once NA TGTGCCAGCAGAACGGGAGGACTTTTATATGGCTACACCTTC CASRTGGLLYGYTF
TRBJ2-3 TRBV5-1 NA NA TGCGCCAGCAGCGGGGGGTCGGCAGATACGCAGTATTTT CASSGGSADTQYF
TRBJ1-3 TRBV11-2 NA NA TGTGCCAGCAGCTCCGGGTCCGGAAACACCATATATTTT CASSSGSGNTIYF
TRBJ2-5 TRBV5-1 NA TRBD1 TGCGCCAGCAGCTTTACAGGGGAACAAGAGACCCAGTACTTC CASSFTGEQETQYF
TRBJ2-5 TRBV29-1 NA TRBD1 TGCAGCGTCCGGGACAGGGGGTTTCAAGAGACCCAGTACTTC CSVRDRGFQETQYF
TRBJ1-1 TRBV5-1 NA NA TGCGCCAGCAGCTCTGGACCCACTTCCCCTGAAGCTTTCTTT CASSSGPTSPEAFF
TRBJ1-1 TRBV7-2 NA NA TGTGCCAGCAGCTTCGATTATCGACAACAAGCTTTCTTT CASSFDYRQQAFF
TRBJ2-5 TRBV9 NA TRBD2 TGTGCCAGCAAGCGGGGGCCGCAACAAGAGACCCAGTACTTC CASKRGPQQETQYF
TRBJ1-1 TRBV9 NA TRBD1 TGTGCCAGCAGCGCTCGGTCGGACAGGGCCGTCGCTGAAGCTTTCTTT CASSARSDRAVAEAFF
TRBJ1-2 TRBV9 NA TRBD1 TGTGCCAGCAGCCCTCAACAGGGGGCCAGTGGCTACACCTTC CASSPQQGASGYTF
TRBJ1-2 TRBV27 NA NA TGTGCCAGCAGTCCGCCCCCAGGGCAGGGCTATGGCTACACCTTC CASSPPPGQGYGYTF
TRBJ1-4 TRBV28 NA NA TGTGCCAGCAGTTTAGGGGGGCAGCATGAAAAACTGTTTTTT CASSLGGQHEKLFF
TRBJ1-2 TRBV19 NA TRBD1 TGTGCCAGTAAGGAACAGGGGAGGCAAGGCTACACCTTC CASKEQGRQGYTF
TRBJ2-2 TRBV7-2 NA NA TGTGCCAGCAGCTCGAGGGCTGTGGGGGAGCTGTTTTTT CASSSRAVGELFF
TRBJ1-1 TRBV4-3 NA NA TGCGCCAGCAGCCAGTCGTGGGACACTGAAGCTTTCTTT CASSQSWDTEAFF
TRBJ1-1 TRBV19 NA NA TGTGCCAGTAGTACCCTCACACCGAACACTGAAGCTTTCTTT CASSTLTPNTEAFF
TRBJ2-7 TRBV18 NA TRBD1 TGTGCCAGCTCACCGGTCGGACAGGGTTCCCACGAGCAGTACTTC CASSPVGQGSHEQYF
TRBJ2-5 TRBV28 NA TRBD2 TGTGCCAGCAGTTCACGGACGGGAGGGCAAGAGACCCAGTACTTC CASSSRTGGQETQYF
TRBJ1-6 TRBV27 NA NA TGTGCCAGCAGGGGAGGTAATTCACCCCTCCACTTT CASRGGNSPLHF
TRBJ1-1 TRBV30 NA NA TGTGCCTGGTCGAGACAGGCGAACACTGAAGCTTTCTTT CAWSRQANTEAFF
TRBJ2-5 TRBV9 NA TRBD2 TGTGCCAGCAGCGATCGGGGGGGTCAAGAGACCCAGTACTTC CASSDRGGQETQYF
TRBJ1-6 TRBV30 NA NA TGTGCCTGGAGTTTCGGCGGGAGCTCCTATAATTCACCCCTCCACTTT CAWSFGGSSYNSPLHF
TRBJ2-7 TRBV29-1 NA TRBD1 TGCAGCGTTGTGGGTTCCCCGGACAGGAGCTCCTACGAGCAGTACTTC CSVVGSPDRSSYEQYF
TRBJ1-4 TRBV10-2 NA NA TGCGCCAGCAAGCTTAGCGGGAATGAAAAACTGTTTTTT CASKLSGNEKLFF
TRBJ2-1 TRBV7-2 once NA TGTGCCAGCAGCTTAGCACGGGGGGCTGTTGAGCAGTTCTTC CASSLARGAVEQFF
TRBJ2-1 TRBV28 NA TRBD1 TGTGCCAGCAGTCAGAACAGGGGAGAGCAGTTCTTC CASSQNRGEQFF
TRBJ1-6 TRBV7-2 NA NA TGTGCCAGCAGCTTTCAGGGGTATTCACCCCTCCACTTT CASSFQGYSPLHF
TRBJ1-2 TRBV5-3 NA NA TGTGCCAGAAGCTTTCCGGGCTTGAGAGTAGGCTACACCTTC CARSFPGLRVGYTF
TRBJ2-3 TRBV7-2 NA NA TGTGCCAGCAGCTTGTTTACGCAGTATTTT CASSLFTQYF
TRBJ2-2 TRBV5-4 NA NA TGTGCCAGCAGCTTCGGGGGCGGGCCGCCCGGGGAGCTGTTTTTT CASSFGGGPPGELFF
TRBJ2-1 TRBV10-1 NA TRBD2 TGCGCCAGCAGTTTAGCGGGGGGGCGGATAGATGAGCAGTTCTTC CASSLAGGRIDEQFF
TRBJ1-2 TRBV6-5 NA NA TGTGCCACCTCCAACGCAGGGGCCCACTATGGCTACACCTTC CATSNAGAHYGYTF
TRBJ1-5 TRBV4-3 NA NA TGCGCCAGCAGCCAAGATCCCCAGGGTAATAGCAATCAGCCCCAGCATTTT CASSQDPQGNSNQPQHF
TRBJ1-2 TRBV6-1 NA NA TGTGCCAGCAGGGTTGGGAACTATGGCTACACCTTC CASRVGNYGYTF
TRBJ1-1 TRBV28 NA NA TGTGCCAGCAGTTGGCCGGGACGGTTGAACACTGAAGCTTTCTTT CASSWPGRLNTEAFF
TRBJ2-5 TRBV10-1 NA NA TGCGCCAGCAGTTGGGACCTCCAAGAGACCCAGTACTTC CASSWDLQETQYF
TRBJ2-2 TRBV18 NA NA TGTGCCAGCTCACCACCGGTGAACAGGGCAAGCGGGGAGCTGTTTTTT CASSPPVNRASGELFF
TRBJ1-4 TRBV7-9 NA NA TGTGCCAGCACCCAAGGGTCCGCAGGTGAAAAACTGTTTTTT CASTQGSAGEKLFF
TRBJ2-2 TRBV4-2 NA TRBD2 TGTGCCAGCAGCCAAACGGCGGGGGGGCTAACCGGGGAGCTGTTTTTT CASSQTAGGLTGELFF
TRBJ2-1 TRBV9 NA NA TGTGCCAGCAGCACTCAGGGGACCTCCTACAATGAGCAGTTCTTC CASSTQGTSYNEQFF
TRBJ1-1 TRBV6-1 NA NA TGTGCCAGCAATGGACTGATAAACACTGAAGCTTTCTTT CASNGLINTEAFF
TRBJ1-6 TRBV28 NA NA TGTGCCAGCACCTTGTGGGTTGGGTCTTCCTCCCATTCACCCCTCCACTTT CASTLWVGSSSHSPLHF
TRBJ2-2 TRBV25-1 NA TRBD2 TGTGCCAGCAGTCTAGCGGGGGGGCCGGGGGAGCTGTTTTTT CASSLAGGPGELFF
TRBJ2-2 TRBV7-2 NA NA TGTGCCAGCAGCTTATTCGACATTACCGGGGAGCTGTTTTTT CASSLFDITGELFF
TRBJ2-7 TRBV19 NA NA TGTGCCAGTATGGCGGCGGGCCCCACCTACGAGCAGTACTTC CASMAAGPTYEQYF
TRBJ1-2 TRBV7-2 NA NA TGTGCCAGCAGCTCCAGGTCCGGGGTCTATGGCTACACCTTC CASSSRSGVYGYTF
TRBJ1-3 TRBV7-8 once NA TGTGCCAGCACCAGAACCTCCACTGGTTCTGGAAACACCATATATTTT CASTRTSTGSGNTIYF
TRBJ2-5 TRBV9 few NA TGTGCCAGCAGCATATCAGGGCACCTTCAAGAGACCCAGTACTTC CASSISGHLQETQYF